Listed below are T cell receptor beta chains from one sample, sequenced in a study of identical twins. TCRdb reanalysed the 5' RACE reads using MiXCR and keeps one entry per CDR3 protein. Among around 960,000 distinct CDR3 sequences listed, 9% to 15% were seen once. The data also belong to a second study, concerning yellow fever vaccine responses in identical twins.

Sequenced sample: PBMCs. These receptors were collected from a woman between 18 and 30 years old in good health. The CDR3 runs from the conserved cysteine through the conserved F or W. Clone size is not always given. Where it is, it says once, few, many or a class for expanded clones.

few,TRBJ2-3,TRBV3-1,CASSQPYSGANPTDTQYF
few,TRBJ2-1,TRBV7-8,CASSDRLEFSEQFF
-,TRBJ2-1,TRBV7-9,CASRTGSGGSYNEQFF
once,TRBJ2-5,TRBV15,CATSRDSGRETQYF
few,TRBJ1-6,TRBV5-6,CASSLRVVPNSPLHF
many,TRBJ1-2,TRBV20-1,CSARPGTGNYGYTF
many,TRBJ1-1,TRBV4-1,CASSPRHAKDTEAFF
few,TRBJ1-2,TRBV18,CASSPPVRFSNYGYTF
-,TRBJ1-2,TRBV5-1,CASSLKGQGSDYGYTF
few,TRBJ2-5,TRBV7-9,CASSSRTSGDQETQYF
few,TRBJ1-1,TRBV4-1,CASSHGTRVNTEAFF
many,TRBJ2-2,TRBV5-1,CASSSSQGGSGELFF
many,TRBJ1-4,TRBV29-1,CSARWDEKLFF
-,TRBJ2-1,TRBV4-2,CASSLHGLAGASEQFF
-,TRBJ2-3,TRBV15,CATSRDFRASTDTQYF
many,TRBJ2-5,TRBV11-2,CASSFAKGARRETQYF
many,TRBJ2-5,TRBV10-3,CAISEDGGLGGQETQYF
few,TRBJ1-6,TRBV19,CASSIGQNNSPLHF
-,TRBJ2-5,TRBV5-5,CASTTTGGGKTQYF
many,TRBJ2-2,TRBV4-1,CASSQMGLLRTGELFF
few,TRBJ2-5,TRBV7-9,CASSYQGLGETQYF
many,TRBJ1-6,TRBV20-1,CSARDSQGIHNSPLHF
few,TRBJ2-1,TRBV5-1,CASSSDISYNEQFF
-,TRBJ2-2,TRBV20-1,CSARDVPTGELFF
few,TRBJ2-7,TRBV5-6,CASSLGRALLGEQYF
many,TRBJ2-3,TRBV20-1,CSASGQGAGADTQYF
-,TRBJ2-2,TRBV2,CARGSGAANTGELFF
many,TRBJ1-1,TRBV5-1,CASSLGGLAGNTEAFF
-,TRBJ2-2,TRBV9,CASSFARVGELFF
many,TRBJ2-2,TRBV6-2/TRBV6-3,CASSYRVGTGELFF
few,TRBJ2-5,TRBV11-2,CASSFQGQTTQETQYF
-,TRBJ1-5,TRBV6-1,CASSEFGEQVYQPQHF
few,TRBJ1-2,TRBV2,CASSESPGRGYTF
-,TRBJ2-2,TRBV2,CASRKGTDTGELFF
-,TRBJ2-1,TRBV11-1,CASSLRTGPGLATYNEQFF
few,TRBJ1-1,TRBV7-9,CASSWRLGENTEAFF
few,TRBJ2-4,TRBV9,CASSPDIRGNIQYF
few,TRBJ1-1,TRBV18,CASSSGQGALNTEAFF
many,TRBJ2-3,TRBV3-1,CASSQSFPDTQYF
many,TRBJ2-5,TRBV2,CASNRRSQETQYF
-,TRBJ2-1,TRBV3-1,CASSQDRGLWGNEQFF
-,TRBJ1-1,TRBV5-1,CASSLEATVNTEAFF
many,TRBJ2-3,TRBV5-1,CASSPGGVETQYF
-,TRBJ2-3,TRBV12-3/TRBV12-4,CASSLGERGAVGGPDTQYF
-,TRBJ2-1,TRBV7-9,CASSFLTSGFLNEQFF
-,TRBJ2-1,TRBV12-3/TRBV12-4,CASSSQLRPYNEQFF
few,TRBJ1-5,TRBV19,CASSGTSGNQPQHF
many,TRBJ1-1,TRBV12-3/TRBV12-4,CASSLAKSRTGQIRAFF
few,TRBJ1-3,TRBV12-3/TRBV12-4,CASSRDRTRNTIYF
few,TRBJ2-3,TRBV12-3/TRBV12-4,CATLGDTDTQYF
-,TRBJ2-5,TRBV25-1,CASSETSGGETQYF
-,TRBJ2-7,TRBV3-1,CASSQEFTGTAYEQYF